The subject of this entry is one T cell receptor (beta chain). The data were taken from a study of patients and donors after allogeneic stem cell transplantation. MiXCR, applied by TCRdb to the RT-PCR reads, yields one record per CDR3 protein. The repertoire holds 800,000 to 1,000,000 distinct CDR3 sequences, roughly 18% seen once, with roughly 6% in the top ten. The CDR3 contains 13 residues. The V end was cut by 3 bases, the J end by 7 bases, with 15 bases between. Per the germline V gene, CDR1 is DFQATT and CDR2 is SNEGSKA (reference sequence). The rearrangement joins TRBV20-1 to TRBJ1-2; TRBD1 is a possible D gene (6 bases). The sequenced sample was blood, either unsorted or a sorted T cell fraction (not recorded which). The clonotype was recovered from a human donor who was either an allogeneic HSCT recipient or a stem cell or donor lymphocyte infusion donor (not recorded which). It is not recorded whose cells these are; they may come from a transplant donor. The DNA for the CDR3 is TGCAGTGCTAGGGGACAATCGGTCGGTGGCTACACCTTC. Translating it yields CSARGQSVGGYTF.